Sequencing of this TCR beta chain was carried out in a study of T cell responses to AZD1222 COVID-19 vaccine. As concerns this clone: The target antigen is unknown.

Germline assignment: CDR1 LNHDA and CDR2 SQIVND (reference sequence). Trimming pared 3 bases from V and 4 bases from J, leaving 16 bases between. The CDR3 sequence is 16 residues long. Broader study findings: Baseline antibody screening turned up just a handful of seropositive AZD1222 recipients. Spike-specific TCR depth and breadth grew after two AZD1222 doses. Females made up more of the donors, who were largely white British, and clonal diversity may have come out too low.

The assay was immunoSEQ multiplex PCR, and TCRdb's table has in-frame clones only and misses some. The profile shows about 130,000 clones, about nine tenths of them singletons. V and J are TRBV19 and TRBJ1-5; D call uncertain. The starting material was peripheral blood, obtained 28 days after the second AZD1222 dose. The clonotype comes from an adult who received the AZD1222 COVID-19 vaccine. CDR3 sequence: CASSMRHSSSNQPQHF. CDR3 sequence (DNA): TGTGCCAGTAGTATGCGGCACAGTTCCAGTAATCAGCCCCAGCATTTT. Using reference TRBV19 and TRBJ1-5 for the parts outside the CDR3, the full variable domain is DGGITQSPKYLFRKEGQNVTLSCEQNLNHDAMYWYRQDPGQGLRLIYYSQIVNDFQKGDIAEGYSVSREKKESFPLTVTSAQKNPTAFYLCASSMRHSSSNQPQHFGDGTRLSIL.